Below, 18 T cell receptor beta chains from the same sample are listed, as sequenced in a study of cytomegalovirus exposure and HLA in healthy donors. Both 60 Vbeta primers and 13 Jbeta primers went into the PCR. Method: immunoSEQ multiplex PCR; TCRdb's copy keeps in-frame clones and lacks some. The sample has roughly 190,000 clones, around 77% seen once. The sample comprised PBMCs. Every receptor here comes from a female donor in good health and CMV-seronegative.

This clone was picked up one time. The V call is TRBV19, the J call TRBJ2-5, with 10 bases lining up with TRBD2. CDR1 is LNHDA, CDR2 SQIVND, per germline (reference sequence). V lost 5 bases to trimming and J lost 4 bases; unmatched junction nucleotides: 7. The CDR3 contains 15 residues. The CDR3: CASSLGLAGAETQYF. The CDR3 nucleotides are TGTGCCAGTAGTTTGGGGCTAGCGGGAGCAGAGACCCAGTACTTC.

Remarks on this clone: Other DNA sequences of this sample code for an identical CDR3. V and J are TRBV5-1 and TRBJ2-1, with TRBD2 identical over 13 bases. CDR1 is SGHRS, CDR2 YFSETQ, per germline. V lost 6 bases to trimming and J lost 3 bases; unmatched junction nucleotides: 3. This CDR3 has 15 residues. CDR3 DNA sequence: TGCGCCAGCACACTAGCGGGGGGGCTCTACAATGAGCAGTTCTTC. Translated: CASTLAGGLYNEQFF.

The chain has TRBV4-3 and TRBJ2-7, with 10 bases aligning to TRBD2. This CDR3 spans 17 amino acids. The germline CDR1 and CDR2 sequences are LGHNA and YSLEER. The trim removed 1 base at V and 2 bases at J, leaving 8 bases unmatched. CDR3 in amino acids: CASSQGRSSGGAYEQYF. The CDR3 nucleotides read TGCGCCAGCAGCCAAGGCCGGTCTAGCGGGGGAGCCTACGAGCAGTACTTC.

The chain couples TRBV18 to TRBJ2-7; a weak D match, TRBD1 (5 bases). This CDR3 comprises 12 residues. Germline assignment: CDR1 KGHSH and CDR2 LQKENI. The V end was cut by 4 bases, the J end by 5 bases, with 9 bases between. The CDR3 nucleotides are TGTGCCAGCTCACAGGGGATCCACGAGCAGTACTTC. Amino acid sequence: CASSQGIHEQYF.

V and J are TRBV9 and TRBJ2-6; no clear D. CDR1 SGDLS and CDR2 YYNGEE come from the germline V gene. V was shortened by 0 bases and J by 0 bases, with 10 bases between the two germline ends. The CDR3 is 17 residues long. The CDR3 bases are TGTGCCAGCAGCGTAGGTGGCCTAGTCTCTGGGGCCAACGTCCTGACTTTC. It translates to CASSVGGLVSGANVLTF.

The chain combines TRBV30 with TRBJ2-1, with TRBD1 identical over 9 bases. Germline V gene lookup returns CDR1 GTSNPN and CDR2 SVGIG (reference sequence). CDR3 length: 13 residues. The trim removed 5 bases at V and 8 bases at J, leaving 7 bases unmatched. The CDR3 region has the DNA TGTGCCTGGGGGACAGGGCCCCCCCATGAGCAGTTCTTC. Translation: CAWGTGPPHEQFF. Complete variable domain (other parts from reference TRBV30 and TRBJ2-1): SQTIHQWPATLVQPVGSPLSLECTVEGTSNPNLYWYRQAAGRGLQLLFYSVGIGQISSEVPQNLSASRPQDRQFILSSKKLLLSDSGFYLCAWGTGPPHEQFFGPGTRLTVL.

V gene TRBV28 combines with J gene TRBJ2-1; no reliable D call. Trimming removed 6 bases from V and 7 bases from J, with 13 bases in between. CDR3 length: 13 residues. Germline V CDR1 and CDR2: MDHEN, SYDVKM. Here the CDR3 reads CASSPPAQNEQFF. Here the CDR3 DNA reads TGTGCCAGCAGCCCCCCCGCGCAAAATGAGCAGTTCTTC.

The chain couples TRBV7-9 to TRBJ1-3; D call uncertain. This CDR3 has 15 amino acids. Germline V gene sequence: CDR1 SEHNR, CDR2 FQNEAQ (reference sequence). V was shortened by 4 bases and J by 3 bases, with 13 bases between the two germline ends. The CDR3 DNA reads TGTGCCAGCAGCTCGAACGGGGAAGGTGGAAACACCATATATTTT. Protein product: CASSSNGEGGNTIYF. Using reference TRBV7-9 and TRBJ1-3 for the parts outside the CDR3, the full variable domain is DTGVSQNPRHKITKRGQNVTFRCDPISEHNRLYWYRQTLGQGPEFLTYFQNEAQLEKSRLLSDRFSAERPKGSFSTLEIQRTEQGDSAMYLCASSSNGEGGNTIYFGEGSWLTVV.

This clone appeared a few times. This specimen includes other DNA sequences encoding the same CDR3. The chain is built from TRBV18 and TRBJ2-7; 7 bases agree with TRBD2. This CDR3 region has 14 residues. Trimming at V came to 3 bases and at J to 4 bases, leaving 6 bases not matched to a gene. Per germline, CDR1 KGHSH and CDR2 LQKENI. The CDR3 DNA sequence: TGTGCCAGCTCACCGGGGCTAGCGGAGTACGAGCAGTACTTC. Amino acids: CASSPGLAEYEQYF.

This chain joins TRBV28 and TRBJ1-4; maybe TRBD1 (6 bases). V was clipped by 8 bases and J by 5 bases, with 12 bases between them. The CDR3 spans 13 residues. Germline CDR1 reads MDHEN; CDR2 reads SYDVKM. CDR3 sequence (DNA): TGTGCCAGCGTACAGGGTGGGAATGAAAAACTGTTTTTT. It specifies CASVQGGNEKLFF. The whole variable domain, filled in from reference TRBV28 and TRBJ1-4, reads DVKVTQSSRYLVKRTGEKVFLECVQDMDHENMFWYRQDPGLGLRLIYFSYDVKMKEKGDIPEGYSVSREKKERFSLILESASTNQTSMYLCASVQGGNEKLFFGSGTQLSVL.

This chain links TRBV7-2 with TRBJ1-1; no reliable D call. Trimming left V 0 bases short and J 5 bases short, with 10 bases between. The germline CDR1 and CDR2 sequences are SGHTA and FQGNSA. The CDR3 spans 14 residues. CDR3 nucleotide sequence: TGTGCCAGCAGCTTAGCGGGCGTCCGGACTGAAGCTTTCTTT. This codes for CASSLAGVRTEAFF. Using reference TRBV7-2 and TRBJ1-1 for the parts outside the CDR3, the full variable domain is GAGVSQSPSNKVTEKGKDVELRCDPISGHTALYWYRQSLGQGLEFLIYFQGNSAPDKSGLPSDRFSAERTGGSVSTLTIQRTQQEDSAVYLCASSLAGVRTEAFFGQGTRLTVV.

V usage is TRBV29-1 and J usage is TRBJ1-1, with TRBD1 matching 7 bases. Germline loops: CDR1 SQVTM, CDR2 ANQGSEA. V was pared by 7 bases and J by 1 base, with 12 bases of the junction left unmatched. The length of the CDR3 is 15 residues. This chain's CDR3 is CSALQGSVRNTEAFF. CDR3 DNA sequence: TGCAGCGCCTTACAGGGGTCTGTGAGGAACACTGAAGCTTTCTTT.

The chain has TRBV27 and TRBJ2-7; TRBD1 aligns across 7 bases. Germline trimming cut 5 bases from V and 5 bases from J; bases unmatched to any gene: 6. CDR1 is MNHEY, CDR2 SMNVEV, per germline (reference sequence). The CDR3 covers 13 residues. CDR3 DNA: TGTGCCAGCAGTAAGAACAGGGGCCACGAGCAGTACTTC. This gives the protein CASSKNRGHEQYF.

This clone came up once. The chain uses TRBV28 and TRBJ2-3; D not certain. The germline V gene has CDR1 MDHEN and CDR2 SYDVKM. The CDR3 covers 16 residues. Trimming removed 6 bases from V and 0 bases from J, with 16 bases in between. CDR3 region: CASSLILSFSTDTQYF. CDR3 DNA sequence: TGTGCCAGCAGCCTCATCCTCAGTTTCAGCACAGATACGCAGTATTTT.

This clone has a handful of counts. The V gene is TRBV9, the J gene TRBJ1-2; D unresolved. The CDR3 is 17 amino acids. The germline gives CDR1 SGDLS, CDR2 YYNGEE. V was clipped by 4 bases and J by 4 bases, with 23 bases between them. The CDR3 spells CASSPRVSGRATYGYTF. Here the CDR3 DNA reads TGTGCCAGCAGCCCCCGAGTTAGCGGACGAGCCACCTATGGCTACACCTTC.

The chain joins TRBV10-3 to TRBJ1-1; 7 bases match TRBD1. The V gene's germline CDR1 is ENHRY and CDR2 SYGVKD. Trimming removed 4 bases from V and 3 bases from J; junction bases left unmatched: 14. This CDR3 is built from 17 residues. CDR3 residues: CAISGEQGPGGDTEAFF. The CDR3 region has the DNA TGTGCCATCAGTGGTGAACAGGGGCCGGGGGGGGACACTGAAGCTTTCTTT.

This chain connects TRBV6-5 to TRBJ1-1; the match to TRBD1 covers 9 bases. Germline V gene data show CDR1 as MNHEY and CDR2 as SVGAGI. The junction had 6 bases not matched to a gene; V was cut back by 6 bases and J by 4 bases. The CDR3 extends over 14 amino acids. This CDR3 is CASSDGTGPTEAFF. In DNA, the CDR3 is TGTGCCAGCAGCGACGGGACAGGGCCCACTGAAGCTTTCTTT.

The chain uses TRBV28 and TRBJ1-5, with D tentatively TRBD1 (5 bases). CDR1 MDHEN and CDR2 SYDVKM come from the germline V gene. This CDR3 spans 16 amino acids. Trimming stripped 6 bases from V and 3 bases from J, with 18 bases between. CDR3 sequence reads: CASSYSGQGHNQPQHF. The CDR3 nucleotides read TGTGCCAGCAGCTATTCCGGGCAGGGTCACAATCAGCCCCAGCATTTT.